Sequencing of this TCR beta chain was carried out in a study of blood T cell repertoires in COVID-19. Study-level background: There were acute and convalescent COVID-19 samples, and they came from the United States, Italy and Spain. Sample material is recorded as cDNA or gDNA derived from T cells, B-cell-depleted T cells, or PBMCs.

The CDR3 is 14 amino acids. V shed 4 bases, J shed 6 bases, and the junction held 2 bases outside the gene matches. Germline CDR1 is SEHNR and CDR2 is FQNEAQ (reference sequence). Original methodology: Quantification of nucleated cells was approximated via reference gene primer amplification. Repertoires were generated with immunoSEQ multiplex PCR, while TCRdb's copy carries only in-frame clones and drops some. Clonal size and the V and J genes are those of that table, whereas D and trimming came from the DNA. The sample includes under 130,000 clones, about 76% of them seen just once. This receptor was obtained from a woman in her 70s with acute or convalescent COVID-19. The V gene is TRBV7-9, the J gene TRBJ1-4, with TRBD1 matching over 10 bases. Source material: peripheral blood. The chain's CDR3 is CASSSGQGHEKLFF. The CDR3 DNA follows: TGTGCCAGCAGCTCGGGACAGGGGCATGAAAAACTGTTTTTT. Full variable domain (outside the CDR3, taken from reference TRBV7-9 and TRBJ1-4): DTGVSQNPRHKITKRGQNVTFRCDPISEHNRLYWYRQTLGQGPEFLTYFQNEAQLEKSRLLSDRFSAERPKGSFSTLEIQRTEQGDSAMYLCASSSGQGHEKLFFGSGTQLSVL.